This passage covers 24 T cell receptor beta chains from one sample sequenced in a study of Graves' ophthalmopathy and Graves' hyperthyroidism. Using RNA transcripts, the TCR beta CDR3 regions were amplified. Second-round multiplex PCR followed a first-round RT-PCR using HTBI primers. TCRdb redid the calling of the multiplex PCR reads with MiXCR, one entry per CDR3 protein. The data show 200,000 to 250,000 distinct CDR3 sequences, 20% to 25% seen once. The sequencing sample was made of peripheral blood. The receptors here all came from a woman between 45 and 60 years old with Graves' ophthalmopathy.

This clonotype was counted many times. The V gene is TRBV2, the J gene TRBJ1-5, with D hard to call. CDR1 is SNHLY, CDR2 FYNNEI, per germline. Trimming removed 3 bases at V and 1 base at J, with 4 bases between. The CDR3 runs 13 residues. The CDR3 sequence: CASSELSNQPQHF. Here the CDR3 DNA reads TGTGCCAGCAGTGAGTTAAGCAATCAGCCCCAGCATTTT.

This chain links TRBV4-1 with TRBJ1-2, with TRBD1 as a possible D gene (6 bases). Trimming took off 0 bases at V and 4 bases at J, with 12 bases between the two ends. This CDR3 has 15 amino acids. Germline V gene lookup returns CDR1 MGHRA and CDR2 YSYEKL. CDR3 nucleotides: TGCGCCAGCAGCCAAGATTGGGGGCTTGGCTATGGCTACACCTTC. Amino acid sequence: CASSQDWGLGYGYTF.

This clonotype came up a few times. The J gene is TRBJ2-7, the V gene TRBV4-1; perhaps D is TRBD1 or TRBD2 (5 bases each). The germline CDR1 and CDR2 sequences are MGHRA and YSYEKL. The length of the CDR3 is 17 residues. V shed 4 bases and J shed 1 base, with 20 bases lying between them. CDR3 sequence (DNA): TGCGCCAGCAGCCGCAAGGGGTCCGGGACGGGATCCTACGAGCAGTACTTC. Translation gives CASSRKGSGTGSYEQYF.

This clonotype has a count of ten or more. This chain links TRBV10-1 with TRBJ2-2; no firm D call. V lost 5 bases, J lost 5 bases, and 12 bases lay in between. This CDR3 comprises 14 residues. Germline V gene data show CDR1 as WNHNN and CDR2 as SYGVQD (reference sequence). CDR3 residues: CASSRTRSTGELFF. CDR3 DNA sequence: TGCGCCAGCAGTCGGACGCGTTCGACCGGGGAGCTGTTTTTT.

This clonotype turned up a few times. The genes are TRBV2 and TRBJ2-2, with D possibly being TRBD1 (6 bases). Germline loops: CDR1 SNHLY, CDR2 FYNNEI. The V end lost 8 bases, the J end lost 3 bases, and 10 bases lay between the germline ends. This CDR3 contains 13 residues. CDR3: CASEWGHTGELFF. The CDR3, as DNA: TGTGCCAGCGAATGGGGGCACACCGGGGAGCTGTTTTTT.

Of note for this clonotype: Since no conserved phenylalanine or tryptophan closes the CDR3, a read error is the likely cause. This sequence joins TRBV7-9 and TRBJ2-5; 7 bases match TRBD2. The ends lost 7 bases at V and 4 bases at J; junction bases unmatched: 12. The germline V gene has CDR1 SEHNR and CDR2 FQNEAQ (reference sequence). The CDR3 has 15 residues. As DNA, the CDR3 is TGTGCCAGCAACCCCCTGGGGGGGAGTGGAGAGACCCAGTACTAC. This sequence encodes CASNPLGGSGETQYY.

This clonotype was picked up many times. The chain employs TRBV19 and TRBJ2-5, with 11 bases that match TRBD1. Germline CDR1 is LNHDA and CDR2 is SQIVND (reference sequence). The length of the CDR3 is 15 residues. Trimming cost V 3 bases and J 5 bases; bases outside gene matches: 5. The DNA of the CDR3 is TGTGCCAGTAGTATTAGGACAGGGGGCGCTGAGACCCAGTACTTC. It codes for CASSIRTGGAETQYF.

The chain is built from TRBV2 and TRBJ1-6; D remains unclear. CDR1 is SNHLY, CDR2 FYNNEI, per germline. This CDR3 has 13 amino acids. V lost 7 bases, J lost 7 bases, and 11 bases lay in between. The CDR3 DNA sequence: TGTGCCAGCATTGCACAGCAGAATTCACCCCTCCACTTT. The encoded protein is CASIAQQNSPLHF.

This clonotype has a count of ten or more. This sequence joins TRBV12-3 or TRBV12-4 and TRBJ2-2, with D unclear. This CDR3 is built from 12 residues. Trimming removed 8 bases from V and 3 bases from J, with 7 bases in between. DNA for the CDR3: TGTGCCAGCTATGGGGACACCGGGGAGCTGTTTTTT. Its translation: CASYGDTGELFF.

The rearrangement uses TRBV15 and TRBJ1-2; TRBD1 matches 8 bases. Trimming took 1 base from V and 6 from J; bases not matched to a gene: 4. Per the germline V gene, CDR1 is LNHNV and CDR2 is YYDKDF (reference sequence). The CDR3 totals 14 residues. The CDR3 here is CATSRVGTGHGYTF. For the CDR3, the DNA is TGTGCCACCAGCAGAGTGGGGACAGGACATGGCTACACCTTC. Full variable domain (remainder filled in from reference TRBV15 and TRBJ1-2): DAMVIQNPRYQVTQFGKPVTLSCSQTLNHNVMYWYQQKSSQAPKLLFHYYDKDFNNEADTPDNFQSRRPNTSFCFLDIRSPGLGDTAMYLCATSRVGTGHGYTFGSGTRLTVV.

The gene calls are TRBV4-1 and TRBJ1-1, with TRBD1 matching over 7 bases. This CDR3 contains 13 residues. Germline-derived CDR1 and CDR2 are MGHRA and YSYEKL. The junction had 5 bases not matched to a gene; V was cut back by 3 bases and J by 7 bases. CDR3 in DNA: TGCGCCAGCAGCCAGAGGGGGCAAGGTGAAGCTTTCTTT. It codes for CASSQRGQGEAFF.

In its sample, this clonotype was seen many times. The gene calls are TRBV5-1 and TRBJ1-5; D gene ambiguous. Trimming shortened V by 0 bases and J by 2 bases, and 12 bases separated the two germline ends. Looked up from germline, CDR1 is SGHRS and CDR2 is YFSETQ. The CDR3 contains 16 residues. The CDR3 nucleotides are TGCGCCAGCAGCTTGGTCAGACGTCGGGGCAATCAGCCCCAGCATTTT. Translation: CASSLVRRRGNQPQHF. Looking up the rest from reference TRBV5-1 and TRBJ1-5 gives the full variable domain: KAGVTQTPRYLIKTRGQQVTLSCSPISGHRSVSWYQQTPGQGLQFLFEYFSETQRNKGNFPGRFSGRQFSNSRSEMNVSTLELGDSALYLCASSLVRRRGNQPQHFGDGTRLSIL.

This clonotype was seen ten or more times. J is TRBJ1-5 and V is TRBV28; possible D gene TRBD1, 5 bases. From germline, CDR1 is MDHEN and CDR2 SYDVKM. Trimming shortened V by 7 bases and J by 7 bases, and 26 bases separated the two germline ends. The CDR3 spans 17 residues. CDR3 region: CASIHNPSRQGWQPQHF. The CDR3, as DNA: TGTGCCAGCATCCATAATCCTTCACGGCAGGGATGGCAGCCCCAGCATTTT.

This clonotype was recorded many times. CDR3 DNA sequence: TGTGCCTGGTCACCTACAGGGGTTCGGGAAACTTTCTTT. This translates into CAWSPTGVRETFF. The chain is built from TRBV30 and TRBJ1-1; 7 bases map to TRBD1. V trimming: 5 bases; J trimming: 12 bases; junction bases outside the gene matches: 15. CDR1 and CDR2 from the germline V gene are GTSNPN and SVGIG (reference sequence). The CDR3 spans 13 residues.

Only a few counts were recorded for this clonotype. The J gene is TRBJ1-2, the V gene TRBV2, with 11 bases that match TRBD1. CDR3 length equals 17 residues. The germline CDR1 and CDR2 sequences are SNHLY and FYNNEI. V dropped 1 base and J dropped 2; count of bases not matched to a gene: 6. The CDR3: CASSEGTGGSLNYGYTF. The CDR3 nucleotides are TGTGCCAGCAGTGAAGGGACAGGGGGCTCTTTAAACTATGGCTACACCTTC. The full variable domain, in which reference TRBV2 and TRBJ1-2 provide the parts outside the CDR3, is EPEVTQTPSHQVTQMGQEVILRCVPISNHLYFYWYRQILGQKVEFLVSFYNNEISEKSEIFDDQFSVERPDGSNFTLKIRSTKLEDSAMYFCASSEGTGGSLNYGYTFGSGTRLTVV.

This clonotype was observed at least ten times. The chain couples TRBV24-1 to TRBJ1-2, with 11 bases identical to TRBD1. The V segment lost 5 bases and the J segment 3 bases; nucleotides outside the gene matches: 4. The CDR3 sequence is 15 residues long. Germline lookup yields CDR1 KGHDR and CDR2 SFDVKD. The CDR3 here is CATSGPGQGDYGYTF. The CDR3 region has the DNA TGTGCCACCAGTGGCCCGGGACAGGGGGACTATGGCTACACCTTC.

In its sample, this clonotype was seen many times. Written as DNA, the CDR3 is TGTGCCAGCAGCGGCGCGGTGAACACCGGGGAGCTGTTTTTT. Residues: CASSGAVNTGELFF. The chain recombines TRBV5-5 with TRBJ2-2; unclear D gene. V dropped 4 bases and J dropped 1 base, with 8 bases sitting between them. CDR3 length equals 14 residues. Germline V lookup: CDR1 SGHKS, CDR2 YYEKEE (reference sequence).

The rearrangement links TRBV6-4 to TRBJ1-2; TRBD1 matches 7 bases. CDR1 is MRHNA and CDR2 is SNTAGT in the germline V gene. Losses at the gene ends were 8 bases for V and 5 bases for J; bases not matched to a gene: 11. This CDR3 is 14 amino acids long. In DNA form, the CDR3 reads TGTGCCAGCCGGGGGACAGCGCCGCTATATGGCTACACCTTC. Amino acids: CASRGTAPLYGYTF.

V gene TRBV2 combines with J gene TRBJ2-2; D gene ambiguous. Looked up from germline, CDR1 is SNHLY and CDR2 is FYNNEI. The V gene lost 4 bases and the J gene lost 3 bases, with 12 bases spanning the gap. CDR3 size: 15 residues. This CDR3 is CASSAMVGYTGELFF. CDR3 coding DNA: TGTGCCAGCAGTGCTATGGTGGGGTACACCGGGGAGCTGTTTTTT.

This clonotype was observed many times. The gene calls are TRBV11-3 and TRBJ2-1; the D is unclear. Germline-derived CDR1 and CDR2 are SGHNT and YENEEA. The CDR3 has 13 amino acids. V lost 2 bases to trimming and J lost 9 bases, with 11 bases between them. The CDR3 nucleotides are TGTGCCAGCAGCTTAACCGCTGGAGTTGAGCAGTTCTTC. It encodes CASSLTAGVEQFF.

This chain uses TRBV3-1 with TRBJ1-1; the D gene is possibly TRBD1 (5 bases). Germline V gene lookup returns CDR1 LGHDT and CDR2 YNNKEL (reference sequence). The CDR3 extends over 15 amino acids. V was pared by 4 bases and J by 0 bases, with 12 bases between. This CDR3 reads CASSPMRGLNTEAFF. CDR3 coding DNA: TGTGCCAGCAGCCCCATGAGGGGCCTGAACACTGAAGCTTTCTTT.

This clonotype was seen at least ten times. The rearrangement joins TRBV20-1 to TRBJ2-7; TRBD2 agrees at 7 bases. CDR1 DFQATT and CDR2 SNEGSKA come from the germline V gene (reference sequence). V lost 0 bases, J lost 1 base, and 3 bases stayed unmatched. CDR3 length equals 14 residues. The CDR3 spells CSAREAGESYEQYF. CDR3 DNA sequence: TGCAGTGCTAGAGAGGCGGGAGAGTCCTACGAGCAGTACTTC.

This clonotype was observed many times. Compared with germline, one end of the junction differs, possibly owing to a read error. The chain is built from TRBV24-1 and TRBJ1-2; D perhaps matches TRBD1 (6 bases). The CDR3 sequence is 14 residues long. The germline CDR1 and CDR2 sequences are KGHDR and SFDVKD. The CDR3 coding sequence is TGTGCCACCAGTGACGAGACAGGATTCTATGGCTACGCCTTC. Encoded protein: CATSDETGFYGYAF.

This clonotype was counted ten times or more. The chain couples TRBV20-1 to TRBJ1-2; weak D call: TRBD1 (6 bases). V was cut by 1 base and J by 2 bases, with 14 bases left in between. The CDR3 is made up of 15 amino acids. Germline V lookup: CDR1 DFQATT, CDR2 SNEGSKA (reference sequence). The CDR3 sequence is CSARVPGGRNYGYTF. The DNA of the CDR3 is TGCAGTGCTAGAGTTCCGGGGGGGCGAAACTATGGCTACACCTTC.